This TCR beta chain was observed in a study of regulatory T cells in long-lasting Graves disease. Study conclusions and caveats: Among samples with persistent disease, TRBV28, TRBJ1-2 and TRBJ2-5 were favored.

CDR3 size: 18 residues. J gave up 5 bases and V 0 bases, and 13 bases lay outside the gene matches. Germline loops: CDR1 SNHLY, CDR2 FYNNEI. Assembly of TCR beta libraries relied on iRepertoire HTBI primers together with Arm-PCR of CDR3 regions. TCRdb re-analysed the multiplex PCR reads in MiXCR, keeping a single row per CDR3 protein. Among fewer than 400,000 distinct CDR3 sequences, under 20% were seen once, and the ten largest hold around 37%. Time point reported: newly diagnosed GD, antithyroid drugs for less than 3 months. With RNA extracted from PBMCs as input, the TCR library was made. This clonotype was detected ten times or more. The antigen remains unidentified.

The chain employs TRBV2 and TRBJ1-2; 9 bases are shared with TRBD1. Specimen: peripheral blood mononuclear cells (PBMCs), collected at new diagnosis, from a patient treated with antithyroid drugs. This TCR was sampled from a female donor with Graves disease. CDR3 DNA: TGTGCCAGCAGTGAAGCGCTATCGGACAGGGGCTCGGGGTATGGCTACACCTTC. Residues: CASSEALSDRGSGYGYTF.